Below are 4 T cell receptor beta chains sequenced from a single sample in a study of blood T cell repertoires in COVID-19. The table came from immunoSEQ multiplex PCR; TCRdb's copy has only in-frame clones and leaves some out. The sample includes approximately 170,000 clones, about 88% of them seen just once. The specimen was PBMCs or T cells enriched from blood (not recorded which). The receptors derive from a woman aged 25 to 39 who had recovered from COVID-19.

In DNA, the CDR3 is TGTGCCAGCAGTTGGTCGGGGGGCGGTACTGAAGCTTTCTTT. This sequence encodes CASSWSGGGTEAFF. The V and J genes are TRBV27 and TRBJ1-1; D perhaps matches TRBD1 (6 bases). V was trimmed by 4 bases and J by 5 bases, leaving 14 bases between them. Germline-derived CDR1 and CDR2 are MNHEY and SMNVEV (reference sequence). This CDR3 spans 14 amino acids.

This clone appeared once. The V and J genes are TRBV18 and TRBJ1-2, with 9 bases matching TRBD1. The CDR3 is made up of 14 amino acids. V lost 6 bases, J lost 7 bases, and 9 bases stayed unmatched. Looked up from germline, CDR1 is KGHSH and CDR2 is LQKENI. Here the CDR3 reads CASSREQGAFGYTF. The CDR3 nucleotides are TGTGCCAGCTCCCGGGAACAGGGGGCATTTGGCTACACCTTC. The full variable domain, completed using reference TRBV18 and TRBJ1-2, is NAGVMQNPRHLVRRRGQEARLRCSPMKGHSHVYWYRQLPEEGLKFMVYLQKENIIDESGMPKERFSAEFPKEGPSILRIQQVVRGDSAAYFCASSREQGAFGYTFGSGTRLTVV.

In its sample, this clone was seen a few times. The chain carries TRBV5-1 and TRBJ2-7, with TRBD2 matching 8 bases. This CDR3 has 14 residues. Germline-derived CDR1 and CDR2 are SGHRS and YFSETQ. The V and J ends lost 0 bases and 3 bases, in that order; junction bases with no gene match: 2. The CDR3 DNA follows: TGCGCCAGCAGCTTGGCCGGGACTAGCTACGAGCAGTACTTC. Its protein product is CASSLAGTSYEQYF.

V and J are TRBV10-3 and TRBJ2-2; TRBD2 might be the D (6 bases). Trimming shortened V by 4 bases and J by 9 bases, and 15 bases separated the two germline ends. CDR1 ENHRY and CDR2 SYGVKD come from the germline V gene. The CDR3 covers 14 residues. CDR3 protein: CAISGGTGPRELFF. The CDR3 DNA sequence: TGTGCCATCAGTGGCGGGACTGGGCCTAGGGAGCTGTTTTTT.